Listed below are T cell receptor beta chains from one sample, sequenced in a study of tumor-infiltrating lymphocytes in primary liver carcinoma. One entry per CDR3 protein results from TCRdb running MiXCR on the multiplex PCR reads. The sample carries some 110,000 distinct CDR3 sequences, around 84% recorded once. Sequenced: liver tumor tissue from sampling region 3. These TCRs come from a man in his forties with primary liver carcinoma and hepatitis B virus infection. The CDR3 runs from the conserved cysteine through the conserved F or W. D genes are given only for firm matches.

j_call v_call d_call cdr3_nt cdr3_aa
TRBJ2-5 TRBV4-2 TRBD2 TGTGTCAGCAGCCAAGTAGGTCTGGAACTAGCGGAACAAGAGACCCAGTACTTC CVSSQVGLELAEQETQYF
TRBJ2-1 TRBV4-2 - TGTGCCAGTAGCCAAGAGGTATCGGGGGTCTCCTACAATGAGCAGTTCTTC CASSQEVSGVSYNEQFF
TRBJ2-7 TRBV30 - TGTGCCTGCACGGACCTCTACGTGCAGTACTTC CACTDLYVQYF
TRBJ2-5 TRBV4-2 TRBD2 TGTGTCAGCAGCCAAGAGTCCGGGATTAGCGGGATCTCGCCGCGGGAGACCCAGTACTTC CVSSQESGISGISPRETQYF
TRBJ2-3 TRBV29-1 - TGCAGTGCCCCCGGGGTCCTCCTCACAGATACGCACTATTTT CSAPGVLLTDTHYF
TRBJ2-3 TRBV28 TRBD2 TGTGCCAGCATGGGAGGAGTGGGAGGGAGCACGGATACGCAGTATTTT CASMGGVGGSTDTQYF
TRBJ2-1 TRBV5-4 - TGTGCTAGCAGCCCCGCGGGCAACTACAATGAGCAGTTCTTC CASSPAGNYNEQFF
TRBJ2-4 TRBV5-4 TRBD1 TGTGCCAGCATCTTGGTGAGGGGGCGAATAAACATTCAGAACTTC CASILVRGRINIQNF
TRBJ2-7 TRBV2 - TGTGCCAACAGTGAAGCAAGGGGGGGACAGGTGTATACCTACGAGCAGTACTTC CANSEARGGQVYTYEQYF
TRBJ1-2 TRBV11-1 - TGTACCAGCAGATGGGACATGGGGTTTCATGGTTACACCTTC CTSRWDMGFHGYTF
TRBJ2-7 TRBV6-5 TRBD2 TGTGCCTGCAAGGCGGGTGCTAGCGGGGATACCTACAAGCAGTACTTC CACKAGASGDTYKQYF
TRBJ1-2 TRBV5-5 TRBD1 TGTGTCAGCAGCGCTAGACAGGGTGGATATGGCTACACCTTC CVSSARQGGYGYTF
TRBJ2-2 TRBV7-8 - TGTGCCAACAGCTTAGTACAGCAGAAGACCGGGGAGCTGTTTTTT CANSLVQQKTGELFF
TRBJ2-5 TRBV29-1 - TGCAGCGGTATGGACAATGGAGAGACCTATTACTTC CSGMDNGETYYF
TRBJ2-5 TRBV5-1 - TGCGCCGGCAGCTGGGATCAAGAGTCCCAGTACTTC CAGSWDQESQYF